This TCR beta chain came from a study of cytomegalovirus exposure and HLA in healthy donors. This clone came up once. PCR involved 60 Vbeta and 13 Jbeta primers. Produced via immunoSEQ multiplex PCR; TCRdb's table is partial and in-frame only. The sample has roughly 140,000 clones, 68% seen once. Germline CDR1 reads MGHRA; CDR2 reads YSYEKL. The V gene end was trimmed by 4 bases and the J gene end by 1 base; junction bases not matched to a gene: 10. CDR3 length equals 16 residues. Sequencing used PBMCs. The TCR sequence derives from a man aged 55 to 70 in good health and CMV-seronegative. This chain joins TRBV4-1 and TRBJ2-7; 7 bases are shared with TRBD2. The CDR3 spells CASSPFRAGRSYEQYF. The CDR3 DNA sequence: TGCGCCAGCAGCCCCTTTAGAGCGGGACGGTCCTACGAGCAGTACTTC.